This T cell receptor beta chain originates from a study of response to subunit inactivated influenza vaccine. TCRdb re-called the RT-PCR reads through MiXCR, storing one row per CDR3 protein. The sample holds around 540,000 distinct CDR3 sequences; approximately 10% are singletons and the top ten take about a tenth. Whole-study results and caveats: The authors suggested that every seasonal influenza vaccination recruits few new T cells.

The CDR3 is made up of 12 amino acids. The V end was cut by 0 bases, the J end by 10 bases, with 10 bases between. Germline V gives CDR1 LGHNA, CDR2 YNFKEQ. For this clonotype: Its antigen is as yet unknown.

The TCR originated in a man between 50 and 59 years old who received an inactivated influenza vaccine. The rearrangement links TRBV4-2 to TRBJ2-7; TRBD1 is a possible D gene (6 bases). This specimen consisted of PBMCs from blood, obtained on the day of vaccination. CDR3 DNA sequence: TGTGCCAGCAGCCAAGATAAGGGGGTACAGTACTTC. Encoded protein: CASSQDKGVQYF.